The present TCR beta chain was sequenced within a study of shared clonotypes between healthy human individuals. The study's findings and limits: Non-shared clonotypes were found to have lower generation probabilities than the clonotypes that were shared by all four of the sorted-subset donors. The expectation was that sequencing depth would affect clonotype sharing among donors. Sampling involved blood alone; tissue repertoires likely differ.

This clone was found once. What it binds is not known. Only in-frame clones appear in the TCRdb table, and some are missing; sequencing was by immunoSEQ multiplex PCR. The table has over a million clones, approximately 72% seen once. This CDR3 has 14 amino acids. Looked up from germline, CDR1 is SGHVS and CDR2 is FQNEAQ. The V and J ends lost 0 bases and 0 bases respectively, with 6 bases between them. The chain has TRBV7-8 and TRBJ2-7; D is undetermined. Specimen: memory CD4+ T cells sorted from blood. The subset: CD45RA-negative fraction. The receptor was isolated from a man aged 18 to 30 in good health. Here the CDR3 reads CASSLASASYEQYF. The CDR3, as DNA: TGTGCCAGCAGCTTAGCATCCGCCTCCTACGAGCAGTACTTC.